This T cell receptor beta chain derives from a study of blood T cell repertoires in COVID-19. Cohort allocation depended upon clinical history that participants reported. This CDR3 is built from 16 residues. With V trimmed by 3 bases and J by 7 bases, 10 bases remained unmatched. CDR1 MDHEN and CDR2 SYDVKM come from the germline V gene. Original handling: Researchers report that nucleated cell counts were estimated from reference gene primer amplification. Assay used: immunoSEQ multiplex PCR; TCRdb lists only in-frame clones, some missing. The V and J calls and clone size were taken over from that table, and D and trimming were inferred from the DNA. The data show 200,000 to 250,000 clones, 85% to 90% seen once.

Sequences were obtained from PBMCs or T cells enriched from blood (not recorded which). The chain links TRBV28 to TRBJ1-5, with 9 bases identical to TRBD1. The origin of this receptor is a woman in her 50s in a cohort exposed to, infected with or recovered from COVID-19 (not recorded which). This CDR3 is CASSFLDRGGGQPQHF. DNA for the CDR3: TGTGCCAGCAGTTTTCTTGACAGGGGGGGAGGCCAGCCCCAGCATTTT. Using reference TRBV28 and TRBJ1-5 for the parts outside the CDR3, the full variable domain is DVKVTQSSRYLVKRTGEKVFLECVQDMDHENMFWYRQDPGLGLRLIYFSYDVKMKEKGDIPEGYSVSREKKERFSLILESASTNQTSMYLCASSFLDRGGGQPQHFGDGTRLSIL.